Listed here is a single T cell receptor beta chain. Its antigen is still unknown. From germline, CDR1 is ENHRY and CDR2 SYGVKD. The V and J ends lost 5 bases and 4 bases respectively, with 12 bases between them. CDR3 length equals 14 residues. The sample is drawn from a study of persistence of HIV-infected CD4 T cells. Study-wide points: Antigen-responding cells were enriched for degenerate expanded CDR3beta sequences.

The libraries were made with immunoSEQ version 4 in survey mode. Using immunoSEQ multiplex PCR, the repertoire was profiled, and TCRdb retains in-frame clones only, with some absent. Seen here are approximately 30,000 clones, 82% observed once, and the top ten hold roughly 6.7%. Stimulation used 8 to 10 ug/mL lysate from CMV-infected fibroblasts. CD40L/CD69 double-negative CD45RO-high memory CD4+ T cells were collected. Donors had CD4+ T cell counts above 400 cells/uL and were CMV-seropositive. V usage is TRBV10-3 and J usage is TRBJ2-1, with unresolved D. The source of this sequence is an adult woman with HIV who was CMV-seropositive. The sample consisted of CD4+ T cells sorted from PBMCs after roughly 18-hour stimulation, taken from a patient who received antiretroviral therapy. The CDR3 reads CAISPSTQYNEQFF. Here the CDR3 DNA reads TGTGCCATCAGTCCCTCGACACAATACAATGAGCAGTTCTTC.